This passage covers 6 T cell receptor beta chains from one sample sequenced in a study of T cells in Graves' hyperthyroidism and ophthalmopathy. RNA transcripts served as the template for amplifying TCR beta CDR3 regions. The HTBI set primed first-round TCR CDR3 RT-PCR. Using its own MiXCR run on the multiplex PCR reads, TCRdb lists one record per CDR3 protein. The table has 350,000 to 400,000 distinct CDR3 sequences, more than 12% seen once. Input material: blood. These TCRs come from a woman aged 25 to 39 with Graves' hyperthyroidism.

The chain employs TRBV30 and TRBJ1-4, with 8 bases aligning to TRBD1. Germline V lookup: CDR1 GTSNPN, CDR2 SVGIG (reference sequence). The trim removed 2 bases at V and 2 bases at J, leaving 7 bases unmatched. The CDR3 consists of 16 residues. CDR3 DNA: TGTGCCTGGAGTCCAGGACAGGGAGAGACTAATGAAAAACTGTTTTTT. This gives the protein CAWSPGQGETNEKLFF.

The rearrangement joins TRBV2 to TRBJ1-5; D not resolved. Germline CDR1 and CDR2: SNHLY and FYNNEI. Trimming pared 3 bases from V and 0 bases from J, leaving 3 bases between. The CDR3 has 13 residues. The CDR3 DNA is TGTGCCAGCAGTGACATTAGCAATCAGCCCCAGCATTTT. Amino acids: CASSDISNQPQHF.

This clonotype was recorded at least ten times. V usage is TRBV27 and J usage is TRBJ2-7; D unclear. There are 14 residues in the CDR3. The germline CDR1 and CDR2 sequences are MNHEY and SMNVEV (reference sequence). V shed 5 bases and J shed 4 bases, with 15 bases lying between them. The CDR3 DNA reads as TGTGCCAGCAGTCCCCGCCCGGATTCTTACGAGCAGTACTTC. Protein: CASSPRPDSYEQYF.

This chain connects TRBV2 to TRBJ2-2; no reliable D call. Trimming shortened V by 1 base and J by 5 bases, and 11 bases separated the two germline ends. The CDR3 totals 15 residues. The germline gives CDR1 SNHLY, CDR2 FYNNEI. The DNA of the CDR3 is TGTGCCAGCAGTGAAGAGGGTGTAGGGACCGGGGAGCTGTTTTTT. Translation gives CASSEEGVGTGELFF.

The table lists this clonotype with many counts. V and J are TRBV18 and TRBJ1-4; 9 bases fit TRBD1. The trim removed 4 bases at V and 6 bases at J, leaving 3 bases unmatched. CDR1 and CDR2 (germline): KGHSH, LQKENI. The CDR3 has 14 amino acids. The CDR3 here is CASSLDRGDEKLFF. CDR3 DNA sequence: TGTGCCAGCTCACTCGACAGGGGGGATGAAAAACTGTTTTTT. Variable domain in full (rest from reference TRBV18 and TRBJ1-4): NAGVMQNPRHLVRRRGQEARLRCSPMKGHSHVYWYRQLPEEGLKFMVYLQKENIIDESGMPKERFSAEFPKEGPSILRIQQVVRGDSAAYFCASSLDRGDEKLFFGSGTQLSVL.

This clonotype was seen repeatedly, ten times or more. This chain joins TRBV5-1 and TRBJ2-7, with no clear D. This CDR3 comprises 13 residues. V was shortened by 0 bases and J by 6 bases, with 10 bases between the two germline ends. From germline, CDR1 is SGHRS and CDR2 YFSETQ. The CDR3 DNA is TGCGCCAGCAGCTTGGCCACGTTGGGCGAGCAGTACTTC. Residues: CASSLATLGEQYF.